This T cell receptor (beta chain) derives from a study of T cells in narcolepsy. Clones were read by immunoSEQ multiplex PCR, and TCRdb kept only the in-frame ones, dropping some. The data show 27,000 or so clones, 75% to 80% seen once. Comment on this clone: Its cognate antigen is unknown.

Study-level findings and limits: Healthy controls reportedly lacked the autoreactive clonotypes serially found in patients' blood. Comparing one patient's CSF and blood CD4+ clonotypes highlighted HCRT- and TRIB2-specific autoreactive clonotypes.

This clonotype was sampled from a human donor with narcolepsy. The sequencing input was CD45RA- memory CD4+ T cells from PBMCs.

The CDR3 nucleotides read TGTGCCAGCAGATTACAGGGCTATGGCTACACCTTC. This encodes CASRLQGYGYTF. This rearrangement joins TRBV6-1 to TRBJ1-2; TRBD1 is a possible D gene (6 bases). V was cut by 6 bases and J by 4 bases, with 9 bases left in between. The CDR3 runs 12 residues. CDR1 is MNHNS, CDR2 SASEGT, per germline.